One sample yielded the 20 T cell receptor beta chains listed below, sequenced in a study of regulatory T cells in long-lasting Graves disease (dated by TCRdb to about 2021). Reading the label with the study, this specimen's time point is: newly diagnosed GD, antithyroid drugs for less than 3 months. For both TCR sequencing and RNA sequencing, RNA was extracted from PBMCs using TRIzol. Library prep was done by multiplex PCR. This sample was sequenced with an Illumina HiSeq 4000. To build TCR beta libraries, CDR3 regions were amplified by Arm-PCR using iRepertoire HTBI primers. TCRdb reanalyzed the raw reads on its own, using fastp at Q25 for trimming and MiXCR for clone calling, and kept in-frame beta chains. Under each unique CDR3 protein, matching rows form one entry showing the most common genes and DNA. The sample has approximately 300,000 distinct CDR3 sequences on record, more than 15% of them singletons. The ten top clones hold more than 30% of the sample.

The sample consisted of peripheral blood mononuclear cells (PBMCs), taken at new diagnosis, from a patient treated with antithyroid drugs. These receptors originate from a female donor with Graves disease.

CDR3 region: CASSSGSNQPQHF. For the CDR3, the DNA is TGTGCCAGCAGTAGCGGGTCCAATCAGCCCCAGCATTTT. V usage is TRBV2 and J usage is TRBJ1-5; D ambiguous. Per germline, CDR1 SNHLY and CDR2 FYNNEI. V shed 5 bases and J shed 3 bases, with 8 bases lying between them. The CDR3 is 13 amino acids. Variable domain in full (rest from reference TRBV2 and TRBJ1-5): EPEVTQTPSHQVTQMGQEVILRCVPISNHLYFYWYRQILGQKVEFLVSFYNNEISEKSEIFDDQFSVERPDGSNFTLKIRSTKLEDSAMYFCASSSGSNQPQHFGDGTRLSIL.

This clonotype occurred many times. The V call is TRBV6-1, the J call TRBJ1-5; D remains unclear. This CDR3 comprises 13 residues. V was trimmed by 5 bases and J by 5 bases, leaving 10 bases between them. Looked up from germline, CDR1 is MNHNS and CDR2 is SASEGT. The CDR3 reads CASSPSGDQPQHF. The CDR3 nucleotides read TGTGCCAGCAGTCCGTCAGGTGATCAGCCCCAGCATTTT.

This clonotype has a handful of counts. Being one base from a much bigger clone, this may be a read error. This sequence joins TRBV7-8 and TRBJ2-7; D is ambiguous. The V and J ends lost 1 base and 2 bases respectively, with 15 bases between them. Germline assignment: CDR1 SGHVS and CDR2 FQNEAQ. This CDR3 has 16 amino acids. CDR3 residues: CASSLGMVESAYEQYF. The CDR3 bases are TGTGCCAGCAGCTTAGGGATGGTAGAATCCGCCTACGAGCAGTACTTC.

This clonotype was seen many times. This chain uses TRBV5-1 with TRBJ2-3, with TRBD2 matching over 15 bases. The CDR3 contains 17 residues. V lost 0 bases, J lost 5 bases, and 4 bases stayed unmatched. CDR1 and CDR2 (germline): SGHRS, YFSETQ. In DNA, the CDR3 is TGCGCCAGCAGCTTGGTGGGACTAGCGGGAGGCAAAGATACGCAGTATTTT. This codes for CASSLVGLAGGKDTQYF.

V gene TRBV20-1 combines with J gene TRBJ2-2; D ambiguous. The CDR3 length is 14 residues. Trimming left V 3 bases short and J 6 bases short, with 14 bases between. Germline V gene lookup returns CDR1 DFQATT and CDR2 SNEGSKA (reference sequence). The CDR3 region has the DNA TGCAGTGCTAGGCACTCAGCACCCTCCGGGGAGCTGTTTTTT. This sequence encodes CSARHSAPSGELFF.

The sample holds a few counts of this clonotype. The gene calls are TRBV11-3 and TRBJ2-4; 7 positions match TRBD2. Germline-derived CDR1 and CDR2 are SGHNT and YENEEA. The CDR3 covers 14 residues. The junction had 10 bases not matched to a gene; V was cut back by 5 bases and J by 9 bases. The CDR3 nucleotides read TGTGCCAGCAGCCCATCCAGAAGGGAGGGCATTCAGTACTTC. This translates into CASSPSRREGIQYF.

Only a few counts were recorded for this clonotype. A much larger clone differs from this one at a single base, so this may be a read error. This chain uses TRBV6-2 or TRBV6-3 with TRBJ1-1; maybe TRBD1 (6 bases). The length of the CDR3 is 12 residues. Looked up from germline, CDR1 is MNHEY and CDR2 is SVGEGT. The chain's CDR3 is CAGSWGRTEAFF. The CDR3 DNA reads TGTGCCGGCAGTTGGGGGCGTACTGAAGCTTTCTTT.

This clonotype was picked up many times. The chain carries TRBV30 and TRBJ1-1, with unresolved D. V dropped 1 base and J dropped 3 bases, with 9 bases sitting between them. CDR1 and CDR2 from the germline V gene are GTSNPN and SVGIG (reference sequence). This CDR3 region has 13 residues. CDR3 protein: CAWSALMDTEAFF. CDR3 nucleotide sequence: TGTGCCTGGAGTGCCCTTATGGACACTGAAGCTTTCTTT.

The chain joins TRBV18 to TRBJ2-3, with 8 bases identical to TRBD2. CDR3 size: 18 residues. Unmatched junction bases numbered 11, after V lost 3 bases and J lost 0 bases. Germline CDR1 is KGHSH and CDR2 is LQKENI. DNA for the CDR3: TGTGCCAGCTCACCGTCATTGCCTAGCGGGCCTAGCACAGATACGCAGTATTTT. Translating it yields CASSPSLPSGPSTDTQYF.

The gene calls are TRBV20-1 and TRBJ1-2, with no clear D. This CDR3 region has 13 residues. Germline values: CDR1 DFQATT, CDR2 SNEGSKA (reference sequence). Trimming took 4 bases from V and 8 from J, leaving 17 bases between them. The DNA for the CDR3 is TGCAGTGCTATAACCGGGGATAATCGAGGCTACACCTTC. This encodes CSAITGDNRGYTF.

This clonotype was detected many times. This chain uses TRBV19 with TRBJ1-5; 7 bases match TRBD1. The CDR3 is made up of 16 amino acids. V shed 4 bases and J 1 base; nucleotides not matched to a gene: 7. CDR1 LNHDA and CDR2 SQIVND come from the germline V gene (reference sequence). This CDR3 reads CASSRDSQISNQPQHF. The CDR3 nucleotides read TGTGCCAGTAGTAGGGACAGCCAAATAAGCAATCAGCCCCAGCATTTT.

This clonotype was detected many times. J is TRBJ1-1 and V is TRBV10-3; D gene ambiguous. Germline V gene lookup returns CDR1 ENHRY and CDR2 SYGVKD. Trimming removed 11 bases at V and 0 bases at J, with 13 bases between. The CDR3 covers 13 residues. This CDR3 reads CAGLGVMNTEAFF. In DNA, the CDR3 is TGTGCCGGCCTTGGGGTTATGAACACTGAAGCTTTCTTT.

V is TRBV4-2 and J is TRBJ2-3, with D perhaps TRBD2 (5 bases). Germline assignment: CDR1 LGHNA and CDR2 YNFKEQ. V lost 0 bases and J 5 bases, leaving 15 bases between the germline ends. This CDR3 is built from 16 residues. Here the CDR3 DNA reads TGTGCCAGCAGCCAAGATATGAGAGGGCTGCAAGATACGCAGTATTTT. It yields the protein CASSQDMRGLQDTQYF.

This clonotype came up many times. This chain connects TRBV6-1 to TRBJ2-7, with D possibly TRBD1 on 5 matching bases. Germline V gene lookup returns CDR1 MNHNS and CDR2 SASEGT. The CDR3 covers 12 residues. The V and J ends lost 4 bases and 7 bases respectively, with 11 bases between them. The DNA for the CDR3 is TGTGCCAGCAGTGGGAGACAGATTGAGCAGTACTTC. It yields the protein CASSGRQIEQYF.

Comment on this clonotype: One end of the junction varies from germline; a read error may be responsible. This sequence joins TRBV6-1 and TRBJ1-1; D uncertain. CDR1 MNHNS and CDR2 SASEGT come from the germline V gene. This CDR3 comprises 13 residues. The CDR3 loop reads CASSEESGTEASF. CDR3 sequence (DNA): TGTGCCAGCAGTGAAGAATCGGGCACTGAAGCTTCCTTT.

The chain joins TRBV28 to TRBJ2-3; 9 bases map to TRBD2. CDR1 and CDR2 from the germline V gene are MDHEN and SYDVKM. V shed 2 bases and J 6 bases; nucleotides not matched to a gene: 6. CDR3 size: 15 residues. This CDR3 is CASSLAAGGPDTQYF. In DNA, the CDR3 is TGTGCCAGCAGTTTAGCGGCGGGAGGGCCGGATACGCAGTATTTT.

The CDR3 DNA follows: TGTGCCAGCAGCGCGGGGGGACAGGGGGCGACAGATACGCAGCATTTT. Residues: CASSAGGQGATDTQHF. This sequence joins TRBV9 and TRBJ2-3, with TRBD1 matching 12 bases. The DNA end is more similar to TRBJ1-5, so the J call may be wrong. This CDR3 spans 16 amino acids. Germline V CDR1 and CDR2: SGDLS, YYNGEE.

This chain connects TRBV19 to TRBJ2-5, with TRBD2 as a possible D gene (6 bases). CDR1 and CDR2 from the germline V gene are LNHDA and SQIVND (reference sequence). The CDR3 consists of 14 residues. V was shortened by 5 bases and J by 0 bases, with 10 bases between the two germline ends. CDR3 amino acids: CASSLGGDQETQYF. Here the CDR3 DNA reads TGTGCCAGTAGTCTAGGCGGGGACCAAGAGACCCAGTACTTC.

The chain recombines TRBV7-2 with TRBJ2-1; 8 positions agree with TRBD1. Germline values: CDR1 SGHTA, CDR2 FQGNSA. The V gene end was trimmed by 5 bases and the J gene end by 4 bases; junction bases not matched to a gene: 7. The CDR3 has 15 amino acids. This CDR3 is CASSQSGQVYNEQFF. CDR3 bases: TGTGCCAGCAGCCAATCGGGACAGGTGTACAATGAGCAGTTCTTC.

This clonotype was seen many times. The chain links TRBV2 to TRBJ1-6; no clear D. Trimming took 1 base from V and 9 from J, leaving 10 bases between them. From germline, CDR1 is SNHLY and CDR2 FYNNEI. This CDR3 is built from 14 residues. The chain's CDR3 is CASSEGISSSPLHF. The CDR3, as DNA: TGTGCCAGCAGTGAAGGCATCAGTAGTTCACCCCTCCACTTT.